Below, 30 T cell receptor beta chains from the same sample are listed, as sequenced in a study of human T cells and chemical hapten exposure. Indicated time point: pre-sensitization, week 0. Treatment given: therapeutic diphenylcyclopropenone sensitization with weekly scalp DPC. TCRdb re-derived calls from the RACE reads in MiXCR, one entry per CDR3 protein. Here the sample spans tens of thousands of distinct CDR3 sequences, 11% being singletons. The source material was whole blood, sampled in connection with sensitization to the hapten diphenylcyclopropenone (DPC). The receptor source for this set is a woman aged 45-60 years with alopecia areata. Some clones in this sample may be carry-over from other donors' samples.

This clonotype was seen a handful of times. This chain links TRBV12-3 or TRBV12-4 with TRBJ2-1; TRBD2 matches 13 bases. J lost 12 bases, V lost 6 bases, and 11 bases had no gene match. CDR3 size: 15 residues. The CDR3 sequence is CASRIGGLAGLGQFF. The CDR3 DNA sequence: TGTGCCAGCAGGATTGGGGGACTAGCGGGATTAGGGCAGTTCTTC.

This clonotype has just a few counts. The chain recombines TRBV6-2 or TRBV6-3 with TRBJ2-1; no clear D gene. This CDR3 is built from 13 residues. Trimming left V 4 bases short and J 3 bases short, with 7 bases between. CDR1 is MNHEY, CDR2 SVGEGT, per germline. CDR3 nucleotides: TGTGCCAGCAGTTTCTACAGCTACAATGAGCAGTTCTTC. Encoded protein: CASSFYSYNEQFF.

This clonotype was counted ten times or more. The V gene is TRBV12-3 or TRBV12-4, the J gene TRBJ1-5; the match to TRBD1 covers 8 bases. V shed 5 bases and J 2 bases; nucleotides not matched to a gene: 17. The CDR3 contains 19 residues. The DNA of the CDR3 is TGTGCCAGCAGTCTGACGGGACAGGTTTATCCCCTCGGCAATCAGCCCCAGCATTTT. Translated: CASSLTGQVYPLGNQPQHF.

This clonotype was seen a few times. The chain joins TRBV4-3 to TRBJ2-7; D is perhaps TRBD1 (5 bases). Looked up from germline, CDR1 is LGHNA and CDR2 is YSLEER. Between the trimmed V and J ends, which lost 2 bases and 0 bases, there was a span of 11 bases. CDR3 length equals 15 residues. CDR3 nucleotides: TGCGCCAGCAGCCAACAAAGAACAGGCTCCTACGAGCAGTACTTC. Protein product: CASSQQRTGSYEQYF.

This rearrangement joins TRBV5-1 to TRBJ2-3; 10 nucleotides line up with TRBD2. CDR3 size: 15 residues. CDR1 and CDR2 from the germline V gene are SGHRS and YFSETQ. Germline trimming cut 2 bases from V and 4 bases from J; bases unmatched to any gene: 4. Here the CDR3 reads CASSLERGGPDTQYF. The CDR3 DNA reads TGCGCCAGCAGCTTAGAGCGGGGGGGACCAGATACGCAGTATTTT.

In the case of this clonotype: A much larger clone sits a single nucleotide away, making a read error possible. The chain uses TRBV29-1 and TRBJ2-5; D remains ambiguous. The germline V gene has CDR1 SQVTM and CDR2 ANQGSEA. Trimming cost V 4 bases and J 4 bases, with 10 bases left between them. The CDR3 totals 12 residues. Written as DNA, the CDR3 is TGCAGCGTTGCCCAGTCCCGAGAGACCCAGTACTTC. It yields the protein CSVAQSRETQYF.

Only a few counts were recorded for this clonotype. The chain has TRBV3-1 and TRBJ1-4; tentatively, D is TRBD1 (6 bases). Between the trimmed V and J ends, which lost 4 bases and 5 bases, there was a span of 11 bases. The CDR3 spans 14 residues. Germline V gene data show CDR1 as LGHDT and CDR2 as YNNKEL (reference sequence). CDR3 protein: CASSRRGANEKLFF. CDR3 DNA: TGTGCCAGCAGCCGGCGGGGGGCGAATGAAAAACTGTTTTTT.

This clonotype has at least ten counts. This chain links TRBV3-1 with TRBJ1-4; 8 bases match TRBD1. The CDR3 loop spans 17 amino acids. J was trimmed by 8 bases and V by 4 bases; bases with no gene match: 15. CDR1 LGHDT and CDR2 YNNKEL come from the germline V gene (reference sequence). The CDR3 nucleotides are TGTGCCAGCAGCCGATCGCCAACAGGGGGGAAAGGGGAAAAACTGTTTTTT. This codes for CASSRSPTGGKGEKLFF.

V gene TRBV2 combines with J gene TRBJ1-5, with D perhaps TRBD1 (5 bases). This CDR3 comprises 15 residues. The V end was cut by 3 bases, the J end by 4 bases, with 13 bases between. Per the germline V gene, CDR1 is SNHLY and CDR2 is FYNNEI. The CDR3 nucleotides are TGTGCCAGCAGTGATGTGACAGCCTTAAATCAGCCCCAGCATTTT. This translates into CASSDVTALNQPQHF.

CDR3 loop: CASSHKRYGYTF. The CDR3 bases are TGTGCCAGCAGCCATAAGAGGTATGGCTACACCTTC. The chain joins TRBV14 to TRBJ1-2; D ambiguous. The ends were cut back, 3 bases at V and 5 bases at J, with 7 bases in the middle. CDR3 length: 12 amino acids. Germline lookup yields CDR1 SGHDN and CDR2 FVKESK.

This clonotype appeared a few times. This chain joins TRBV5-5 and TRBJ2-3, with D possibly called TRBD1 or TRBD2 (5 bases each). From germline, CDR1 is SGHKS and CDR2 YYEKEE (reference sequence). This CDR3 region has 13 residues. V lost 4 bases and J 2 bases, leaving 8 bases between the germline ends. The CDR3 loop is CASSEGPTDTQYF. CDR3 coding DNA: TGTGCCAGCAGCGAGGGGCCCACAGATACGCAGTATTTT.

This clonotype was recorded at least ten times. The genes are TRBV4-1 and TRBJ2-1; the match to TRBD2 covers 13 bases. This CDR3 has 18 residues. Losses at the gene ends were 5 bases for V and 3 bases for J; bases not matched to a gene: 10. Germline lookup yields CDR1 MGHRA and CDR2 YSYEKL. CDR3 nucleotides: TGCGCCAGCAGCTGGCCCTCGCGGACTAGCGGGGGCTACAATGAGCAGTTCTTC. Its protein is CASSWPSRTSGGYNEQFF.

This clonotype was seen a handful of times. V gene TRBV3-1 combines with J gene TRBJ2-7; D could derive from TRBD1 or TRBD2 (5 bases each). V was shortened by 5 bases and J by 1 base, with 9 bases between the two germline ends. Germline V CDR1 and CDR2: LGHDT, YNNKEL (reference sequence). CDR3 size: 13 residues. The CDR3: CASSWDRSYEQYF. CDR3 nucleotide sequence: TGTGCCAGCAGCTGGGACCGATCCTACGAGCAGTACTTC.

This clonotype occurred a few times. V is TRBV7-7 and J is TRBJ1-4, with D unclear. Germline V CDR1 and CDR2: SSHAT, FNYEAQ (reference sequence). With 3 bases removed from V and 5 bases from J, the gap between germline ends came to 7 bases. This CDR3 contains 13 residues. The CDR3 region has the DNA TGTGCCAGCAGCTTCGGGTTAAATGAAAAACTGTTTTTT. Protein sequence: CASSFGLNEKLFF.

In this sample, this clonotype turned up many times. The J gene is TRBJ1-5, the V gene TRBV12-3 or TRBV12-4, with D possibly TRBD1 on 6 matching bases. This CDR3 contains 15 residues. V lost 3 bases and J 2 bases, leaving 11 bases between the germline ends. The chain's CDR3 is CASSLEGGGNQPQHF. Written as DNA, the CDR3 is TGTGCCAGCAGTTTGGAGGGGGGAGGCAATCAGCCCCAGCATTTT.

Ten or more counts support this clonotype. This chain connects TRBV27 to TRBJ2-1, with a weak D call TRBD2 (5 bases). There are 17 residues in the CDR3. The V and J ends lost 3 bases and 0 bases respectively, with 15 bases between them. Germline V gene sequence: CDR1 MNHEY, CDR2 SMNVEV (reference sequence). This chain's CDR3 is CASSFVGVAGSYNEQFF. For the CDR3, the DNA is TGTGCCAGCAGTTTTGTGGGAGTCGCCGGCTCCTACAATGAGCAGTTCTTC.

A few counts support this clonotype. The chain couples TRBV12-3 or TRBV12-4 to TRBJ2-1; 7 nucleotides align to TRBD1. V lost 6 bases and J lost 7; bases outside the gene matches: 9. CDR3 size: 14 residues. CDR3 sequence: CASSATGSGNEQFF. The CDR3, as DNA: TGTGCCAGCAGCGCGACAGGGTCGGGGAATGAGCAGTTCTTC.

The chain employs TRBV7-2 and TRBJ2-2, with 11 nucleotides matching TRBD2. The V gene's germline CDR1 is SGHTA and CDR2 FQGNSA. The CDR3 contains 17 residues. The V and J ends lost 1 base and 5 bases, in that order; junction bases with no gene match: 6. The CDR3 DNA is TGTGCCAGCAGCTTAGTTTCTAGCGGGAGGCCAACCGGGGAGCTGTTTTTT. It translates to CASSLVSSGRPTGELFF.

This clonotype has more than one count but fewer than ten. The genes are TRBV6-2 or TRBV6-3 and TRBJ2-7; D gene unclear. The CDR3 consists of 11 residues. The germline V gene has CDR1 MNHEY and CDR2 SVGEGT. Trimming pared 7 bases from V and 3 bases from J, leaving 7 bases between. The CDR3 DNA reads TGTGCCAGCACCGCCTTCTACGAGCAGTACTTC. As protein: CASTAFYEQYF.

The rearrangement joins TRBV12-3 or TRBV12-4 to TRBJ2-2, with TRBD2 as a possible D gene (6 bases). This CDR3 region has 17 residues. Trimming took 6 bases from V and 2 from J, leaving 19 bases between them. CDR3 amino acids: CASSLREGTPNTGELFF. DNA for the CDR3: TGTGCCAGCAGCCTCCGCGAAGGGACTCCTAACACCGGGGAGCTGTTTTTT.

This sequence joins TRBV28 and TRBJ2-2; possible D gene TRBD2, 5 bases. This CDR3 is built from 15 residues. Germline CDR1 reads MDHEN; CDR2 reads SYDVKM. V was pared by 7 bases and J by 4 bases, with 16 bases between. As DNA, the CDR3 is TGTGCCAGCACCCCCCGGGGAGAGGGCACCGGGGAGCTGTTTTTT. Its protein is CASTPRGEGTGELFF. Complete variable domain (other parts from reference TRBV28 and TRBJ2-2): DVKVTQSSRYLVKRTGEKVFLECVQDMDHENMFWYRQDPGLGLRLIYFSYDVKMKEKGDIPEGYSVSREKKERFSLILESASTNQTSMYLCASTPRGEGTGELFFGEGSRLTVL.

This clonotype turned up a few times. The chain links TRBV6-5 to TRBJ1-4, with a tentative D call TRBD1 (5 bases). The germline V and J ends were trimmed by 0 bases and 8 bases, with 7 bases remaining between them. CDR1 is MNHEY, CDR2 SVGAGI, per germline. This CDR3 spans 13 amino acids. The chain's CDR3 is CASSYSSGEKLFF. The CDR3 nucleotides are TGTGCCAGCAGTTACTCGTCAGGGGAAAAACTGTTTTTT.

The sample holds a few counts of this clonotype. The gene calls are TRBV2 and TRBJ2-3, with 9 bases identical to TRBD2. The V gene end was trimmed by 5 bases and the J gene end by 3 bases; junction bases not matched to a gene: 9. The CDR3 contains 16 residues. Per the germline V gene, CDR1 is SNHLY and CDR2 is FYNNEI. CDR3 bases: TGTGCCAGCAGTAAGACTAGCGGAAGAACTACAGATACGCAGTATTTT. This gives the protein CASSKTSGRTTDTQYF.

A few counts support this clonotype. The chain has TRBV5-1 and TRBJ1-6; the D is unclear. The CDR3 length is 13 residues. The germline CDR1 and CDR2 sequences are SGHRS and YFSETQ. The germline V and J ends were trimmed by 7 bases and 0 bases, with 5 bases remaining between them. CDR3 in amino acids: CASGNSYNSPLHF. The CDR3 DNA reads as TGCGCCAGCGGTAACTCCTATAATTCACCCCTCCACTTT.

V and J are TRBV12-3 or TRBV12-4 and TRBJ2-7; D ambiguous. The germline V and J ends were trimmed by 2 bases and 6 bases, with 8 bases remaining between them. The CDR3 has 12 amino acids. The CDR3 region has the DNA TGTGCCAGCAGTTTATGGGGTGGCGAGCAGTACTTC. Translating it yields CASSLWGGEQYF.

In its sample, this clonotype was seen many times. The chain is built from TRBV29-1 and TRBJ2-7; possible D gene TRBD2, 5 bases. CDR3 length: 11 residues. V lost 6 bases to trimming and J lost 2 bases, with 8 bases between them. CDR1 is SQVTM and CDR2 is ANQGSEA in the germline V gene. CDR3 coding DNA: TGCAGCGTCGCGGGCCCCTACGAGCAGTACTTC. Translating it yields CSVAGPYEQYF.

The chain has TRBV14 and TRBJ2-5; maybe TRBD1 (5 bases). CDR3 size: 17 residues. Germline V gene lookup returns CDR1 SGHDN and CDR2 FVKESK. Between the trimmed V and J ends, which lost 2 bases and 5 bases, there was a span of 21 bases. CDR3 nucleotides: TGTGCCAGCAGCCAACACCGAGGTTGTGGGGCTATCGAGACCCAGTACTTC. Translated: CASSQHRGCGAIETQYF. The full variable domain, its missing parts supplied by reference TRBV14 and TRBJ2-5, is EAGVTQFPSHSVIEKGQTVTLRCDPISGHDNLYWYRRVMGKEIKFLLHFVKESKQDESGMPNNRFLAERTGGTYSTLKVQPAELEDSGVYFCASSQHRGCGAIETQYFGPGTRLLVL.

This clonotype occurred many times. This sequence joins TRBV28 and TRBJ2-7, with 9 bases aligning to TRBD1. Germline values: CDR1 MDHEN, CDR2 SYDVKM. Unmatched junction bases numbered 10, after V lost 2 bases and J lost 2 bases. The CDR3 sequence is 17 residues long. The CDR3 region has the DNA TGTGCCAGCAGTTTACCCCGGACAGGGGATAGTCCCTACGAGCAGTACTTC. Amino acids: CASSLPRTGDSPYEQYF.

The chain links TRBV19 to TRBJ2-6; D perhaps matches TRBD1 (6 bases). The length of the CDR3 is 18 residues. V lost 3 bases and J 0 bases, leaving 15 bases between the germline ends. Germline V gene lookup returns CDR1 LNHDA and CDR2 SQIVND (reference sequence). The CDR3 nucleotides are TGTGCCAGTAGTATCGGCGGCAGGGGCCGCTCTGGGGCCAACGTCCTGACTTTC. It is translated as CASSIGGRGRSGANVLTF.

This clonotype has only a few counts. The chain combines TRBV28 with TRBJ2-1, with TRBD2 identical over 11 bases. The CDR3 loop spans 13 amino acids. The trim removed 9 bases at V and 6 bases at J, leaving 4 bases unmatched. CDR1 and CDR2 (germline): MDHEN, SYDVKM. This CDR3 reads CASLAGGPNEQFF. DNA of the CDR3: TGTGCCAGTTTAGCGGGAGGGCCCAATGAGCAGTTCTTC. Looking up the rest from reference TRBV28 and TRBJ2-1 gives the full variable domain: DVKVTQSSRYLVKRTGEKVFLECVQDMDHENMFWYRQDPGLGLRLIYFSYDVKMKEKGDIPEGYSVSREKKERFSLILESASTNQTSMYLCASLAGGPNEQFFGPGTRLTVL.